This paragraph reports one T cell receptor beta chain. This record belongs to a study of preoperative IRX-2 immunotherapy in early breast cancer. Treatment denoted: preoperative locoregional IRX-2 cytokine immunotherapy. Patients received preoperative, locoregional IRX-2 cytokine immunotherapy in a phase Ib study. Sequenced by immunoSEQ multiplex PCR; TCRdb stores in-frame clones only, minus some. The table lists around 3,000 clones, under 75% of them singletons. V lost 2 bases and J lost 6, with 14 bases in between. The CDR3 is 16 amino acids. Germline lookup yields CDR1 MDHEN and CDR2 SYDVKM. This chain connects TRBV28 to TRBJ1-6; no reliable D call. This receptor was taken from a human donor with breast cancer. The input for sequencing was tumor tissue, taken before IRX-2 immunotherapy. The CDR3 region is CASSLIPGLGNSPLHF. DNA of the CDR3: TGTGCCAGCAGTTTAATCCCGGGGTTGGGTAATTCACCCCTCCACTTT.